This passage covers 12 T cell receptor beta chains from one sample sequenced in a study of shared clonotypes between healthy human individuals. The method was immunoSEQ multiplex PCR; TCRdb's version includes in-frame clones alone and lacks a portion of them. The sample has hundreds of thousands of clones; more than 70% are singletons. Sequenced sample: memory CD4+ T cells sorted from blood. The subset is: CD45RA-negative fraction. All receptors derive from a woman under 40 in good health.

The J gene is TRBJ2-7, the V gene TRBV6-1; D is unclear. The CDR3 is made up of 13 amino acids. Germline assignment: CDR1 MNHNS and CDR2 SASEGT. Trimming pared 0 bases from V and 9 bases from J, leaving 12 bases between. The CDR3 coding sequence is TGTGCCAGCAGTGAAGCGACAAGGGTCGGGCAGTACTTC. As protein: CASSEATRVGQYF.

To note about this clone: Other DNA sequences in the sample encode the same CDR3. This chain connects TRBV7-2 to TRBJ2-7; no clear D. The V gene's germline CDR1 is SGHTA and CDR2 FQGNSA. The CDR3 contains 14 residues. Trimming left V 5 bases short and J 0 bases short, with 11 bases between. This CDR3 is CASSLGRSSYEQYF. CDR3 in DNA: TGTGCCAGCAGCCTCGGACGAAGCTCCTACGAGCAGTACTTC.

The chain carries TRBV28 and TRBJ1-1; a possible D gene is TRBD1 (5 bases). The CDR3 has 12 residues. V lost 6 bases, J lost 8 bases, and 13 bases lay in between. Germline V CDR1 and CDR2: MDHEN, SYDVKM. This CDR3 reads CASSRSRVEAFF. In DNA, the CDR3 is TGTGCCAGCAGCCGGTCCAGGGTCGAAGCTTTCTTT.

The chain joins TRBV7-8 to TRBJ2-5; perhaps TRBD1 as D (5 bases). From germline, CDR1 is SGHVS and CDR2 FQNEAQ. CDR3 length: 14 amino acids. Trimming took off 5 bases at V and 5 bases at J, with 15 bases between the two ends. The DNA of the CDR3 is TGTGCCAGCAGCCCTCGACAGACCCTGGAGACCCAGTACTTC. This gives the protein CASSPRQTLETQYF.

CDR3 in amino acids: CASTSARQGLETQYF. The DNA of the CDR3 is TGTGCCAGCACCTCGGCGAGACAGGGGCTGGAGACCCAGTACTTC. The chain has TRBV7-9 and TRBJ2-5; 8 bases align to TRBD1. The CDR3 runs to 15 residues. Germline V CDR1 and CDR2: SEHNR, FQNEAQ (reference sequence). With 7 bases clipped from V and 5 bases from J, the junction kept 12 bases outside the gene matches. Complete variable domain (other parts from reference TRBV7-9 and TRBJ2-5): DTGVSQNPRHKITKRGQNVTFRCDPISEHNRLYWYRQTLGQGPEFLTYFQNEAQLEKSRLLSDRFSAERPKGSFSTLEIQRTEQGDSAMYLCASTSARQGLETQYFGPGTRLLVL.

The chain combines TRBV19 with TRBJ2-1; maybe TRBD2 (6 bases). Germline lookup yields CDR1 LNHDA and CDR2 SQIVND (reference sequence). Trimming shortened V by 1 base and J by 8 bases, and 12 bases separated the two germline ends. The CDR3 covers 14 residues. The chain's CDR3 is CASSIGGLDDEQFF. CDR3 nucleotides: TGTGCCAGTAGTATAGGGGGACTGGACGATGAGCAGTTCTTC.

CDR3 nucleotide sequence: TGCGCCAGCAGCTTCCGGACTAGCCGGGGCGGGGAGCTGTTTTTT. Translated: CASSFRTSRGGELFF. The chain links TRBV5-1 to TRBJ2-2, with TRBD2 identical over 8 bases. CDR3 length: 15 amino acids. The germline CDR1 and CDR2 sequences are SGHRS and YFSETQ. Unmatched junction bases numbered 7, after V lost 2 bases and J lost 7 bases.

This clone was counted once. This rearrangement joins TRBV29-1 to TRBJ2-1; weak D call: TRBD1 (5 bases). Per the germline V gene, CDR1 is SQVTM and CDR2 is ANQGSEA. This CDR3 spans 12 amino acids. The V end was cut by 2 bases, the J end by 4 bases, with 6 bases between. The CDR3 sequence is CSVEYRYNEQFF. Written as DNA, the CDR3 is TGCAGCGTTGAATACAGGTACAATGAGCAGTTCTTC.

This clone was seen only a few times. The V call is TRBV19, the J call TRBJ1-1, with TRBD1 identical over 11 bases. This CDR3 is built from 13 residues. The ends lost 10 bases at V and 5 bases at J; junction bases unmatched: 6. Per the germline V gene, CDR1 is LNHDA and CDR2 is SQIVND (reference sequence). The CDR3 loop reads CATAGTGGTEAFF. CDR3 in DNA: TGTGCCACTGCCGGGACAGGGGGAACTGAAGCTTTCTTT.

V usage is TRBV19 and J usage is TRBJ1-5; no clear D. The length of the CDR3 is 14 residues. The V and J ends lost 8 bases and 0 bases respectively, with 11 bases between them. Germline loops: CDR1 LNHDA, CDR2 SQIVND (reference sequence). CDR3 in DNA: TGTGCCAGTGCTCGGACGGGTAGCAATCAGCCCCAGCATTTT. Protein product: CASARTGSNQPQHF.

About this clone: At the DNA level, this CDR3 is encoded by other sequences in the same sample as well. V usage is TRBV27 and J usage is TRBJ1-2; D gene uncertain. V was shortened by 6 bases and J by 0 bases, with 5 bases between the two germline ends. The CDR3 extends over 12 amino acids. CDR1 MNHEY and CDR2 SMNVEV come from the germline V gene (reference sequence). For the CDR3, the DNA is TGTGCCAGCAGAACAGCTAACTATGGCTACACCTTC. Its protein product is CASRTANYGYTF.

The chain couples TRBV7-2 to TRBJ1-2, with 9 nucleotides matching TRBD1. The CDR3 sequence is 16 residues long. V shed 0 bases, J shed 6 bases, and the junction held 8 bases outside the gene matches. From germline, CDR1 is SGHTA and CDR2 FQGNSA. CDR3 region: CASSLAGTGPFNGYTF. The CDR3 DNA sequence: TGTGCCAGCAGCTTAGCGGGGACAGGGCCGTTTAATGGCTACACCTTC. The whole variable domain, remainder taken from reference TRBV7-2 and TRBJ1-2, is GAGVSQSPSNKVTEKGKDVELRCDPISGHTALYWYRQSLGQGLEFLIYFQGNSAPDKSGLPSDRFSAERTGGSVSTLTIQRTQQEDSAVYLCASSLAGTGPFNGYTFGSGTRLTVV.